The 6 T cell receptor beta chains below all came from one sample that was sequenced in a study of blood T cell repertoires in COVID-19. Repertoires were generated with immunoSEQ multiplex PCR, while TCRdb's copy carries only in-frame clones and drops some. The data hold under 85,000 clones, with 85% observed a single time. The sample taken for sequencing was peripheral blood. All receptors come from a man older than 75 with acute or convalescent COVID-19.

Comments on this clone: Distinct nucleotide sequences in the sample also encode this CDR3. V is TRBV5-1 and J is TRBJ1-3, with no clear D. The CDR3 totals 14 residues. Between the trimmed V and J ends, which lost 0 bases and 4 bases, there was a span of 8 bases. Per the germline V gene, CDR1 is SGHRS and CDR2 is YFSETQ. CDR3 amino acids: CASSLAGYGNTIYF. As DNA, the CDR3 is TGCGCCAGCAGCTTGGCAGGCTACGGAAACACCATATATTTT.

The J gene is TRBJ1-2, the V gene TRBV6-5, with a weak D call TRBD1 (5 bases). CDR3 size: 12 residues. CDR1 and CDR2 (germline): MNHEY, SVGAGI. V dropped 8 bases and J dropped 7 bases, with 14 bases sitting between them. The CDR3 loop reads CASWGRDSGYTF. CDR3 DNA: TGTGCCAGCTGGGGCAGGGACTCTGGCTACACCTTC.

This chain connects TRBV24-1 to TRBJ1-2; 8 nucleotides match TRBD1. The CDR3 covers 14 residues. CDR1 and CDR2 (germline): KGHDR, SFDVKD. V lost 4 bases to trimming and J lost 7 bases; unmatched junction nucleotides: 7. The CDR3 region is CATSDPGQESGYTF. The CDR3 region has the DNA TGTGCCACCAGTGACCCGGGACAGGAAAGTGGCTACACCTTC.

This chain joins TRBV19 and TRBJ1-1, with D maybe TRBD1 (6 bases). Per the germline V gene, CDR1 is LNHDA and CDR2 is SQIVND (reference sequence). The CDR3 consists of 14 residues. V lost 9 bases to trimming and J lost 0 bases, with 14 bases between them. The CDR3 DNA follows: TGTGCCAGCCGACCAGGGGCTTTGAACACTGAAGCTTTCTTT. Encoded protein: CASRPGALNTEAFF.

The V gene is TRBV5-1, the J gene TRBJ2-5, with TRBD1 identical over 11 bases. CDR3 length: 15 amino acids. Germline values: CDR1 SGHRS, CDR2 YFSETQ. The V gene end was trimmed by 4 bases and the J gene end by 5 bases; junction bases not matched to a gene: 7. Here the CDR3 reads CASSLGQGAGETQYF. The CDR3 DNA sequence: TGCGCCAGCAGCCTTGGACAGGGGGCAGGGGAGACCCAGTACTTC.

The DNA for the CDR3 is TGCGCCAGCAGCCGTGACGGGAACTATGGCTACACCTTC. Protein: CASSRDGNYGYTF. V and J are TRBV5-1 and TRBJ1-2; D not resolved. The CDR3 length is 13 residues. The germline gives CDR1 SGHRS, CDR2 YFSETQ. Trimming took off 4 bases at V and 2 bases at J, with 9 bases between the two ends.